This TCR beta chain was observed in a study of blood T cell repertoires in COVID-19. The wider study: T cells, B-cell-depleted T cells, or PBMCs provided the cDNA or gDNA that served as material.

The CDR3 extends over 13 amino acids. V was pared by 4 bases and J by 4 bases, with 2 bases of the junction left unmatched. The study recruited people aged about 18 to 95 years across roughly 23 US areas. Cohorts were based on clinical histories the participants reported. Libraries were prepared by immunoSEQ multiplex PCR; TCRdb keeps only in-frame clonotypes and omits some of them. The table shows 150,000 or so clones, with 70% to 90% occurring only once. The chain combines TRBV12-3 or TRBV12-4 with TRBJ1-1; TRBD1 aligns across 8 bases. The TCR sequence derives from a woman between 45 and 65 years old who had recovered from COVID-19. Input material: PBMCs or T cells enriched from blood (not recorded which). CDR3 DNA sequence: TGTGCCAGCAGTTATACAGGGGGCACTGAAGCTTTCTTT. It encodes CASSYTGGTEAFF.